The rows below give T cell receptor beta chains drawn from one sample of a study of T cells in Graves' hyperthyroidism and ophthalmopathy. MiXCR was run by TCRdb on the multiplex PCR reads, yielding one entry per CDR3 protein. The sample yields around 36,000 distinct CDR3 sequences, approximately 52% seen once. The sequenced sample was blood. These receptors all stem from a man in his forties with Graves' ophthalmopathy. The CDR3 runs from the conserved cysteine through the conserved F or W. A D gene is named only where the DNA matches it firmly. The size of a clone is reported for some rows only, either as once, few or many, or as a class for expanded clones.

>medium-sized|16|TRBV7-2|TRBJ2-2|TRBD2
TGTGCCAGCAGCCAAGGCGGGAGGGCCTCGGGCGGGGAGCTGTTTTTT
CASSQGGRASGGELFF
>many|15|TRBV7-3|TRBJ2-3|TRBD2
TGTGCCAGCAGCCCTAGCGGGGGCCGGTCAGATACGCAGTATTTT
CASSPSGGRSDTQYF
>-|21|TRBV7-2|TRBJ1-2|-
-
CASSLPRGAGALMGQYFGYTF
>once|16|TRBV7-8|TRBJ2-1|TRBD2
TGTGCCAGCAGCTTAGGGACTAGCGGATTCTACAATGAGCAGTTCTTC
CASSLGTSGFYNEQFF
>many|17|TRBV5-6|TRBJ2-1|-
TGTGCCAGCAGCTTGTCCGTATGGTTAGCCACCTACAATGAGCAGTTCTTC
CASSLSVWLATYNEQFF
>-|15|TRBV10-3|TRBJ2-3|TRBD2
TGTGCCATCAGTGAACTAGCGGGGGGCGGGGATACGCAGTATTTT
CAISELAGGGDTQYF
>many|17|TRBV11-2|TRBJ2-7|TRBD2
TGTGCCAGCAGCTTACTGGGTGGGACTAGCGGTTCCTACGAGCAGTACTTC
CASSLLGGTSGSYEQYF
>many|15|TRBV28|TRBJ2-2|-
TGTGCCAGCCGTGGGTTTCAGGGGAGCACCGGGGAGCTGTTTTTT
CASRGFQGSTGELFF
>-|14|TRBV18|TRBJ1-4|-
TGTGCCAGCTCCCTCGACATGGAGGGTGAAAAACTGTTTTTT
CASSLDMEGEKLFF
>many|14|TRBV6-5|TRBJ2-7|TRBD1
TGTGCCAGCAGTAAAACAGGGGGCGGGTACGAGCAGTACTTC
CASSKTGGGYEQYF
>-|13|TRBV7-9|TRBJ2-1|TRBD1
TGTGCCAGCAGCTTGGGACAGGGAACTAAGCAGTTCTTC
CASSLGQGTKQFF
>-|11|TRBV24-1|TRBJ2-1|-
TGTGCCACCATGGACCGAAATGAGCAGTTCTTC
CATMDRNEQFF
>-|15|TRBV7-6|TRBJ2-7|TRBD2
TGTGCCAGCAGCGTGACTAGCGGGAGCTCCTACGAGCAGTACTTC
CASSVTSGSSYEQYF
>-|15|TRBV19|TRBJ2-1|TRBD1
TGTGCCAGTAGTAGGACGGGACAGAATCAGCCCCAGCAGTTCTTC
CASSRTGQNQPQQFF
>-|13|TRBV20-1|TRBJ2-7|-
TGCAGTGCTAGAGATAAGGCCTCCCTGGCGCAGTACTTC
CSARDKASLAQYF
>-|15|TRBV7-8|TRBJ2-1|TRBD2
TGTGCCAGCAGCTTAGGGACTAGCGGGATCAATGAGCAGTTCTTC
CASSLGTSGINEQFF
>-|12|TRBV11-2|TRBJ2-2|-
TGTGCCAGCACGTACTACACCGGGGAGCTGTTTTTT
CASTYYTGELFF
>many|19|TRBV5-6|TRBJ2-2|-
TGTGCCAGCAGCTCCCCCCTGGGGGGGACAGCAACCCACACCGGGGAGCTGTTTTTT
CASSSPLGGTATHTGELFF
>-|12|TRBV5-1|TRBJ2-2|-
TGCGCCAGCAGCTTCGGACGAGGGGAGCTGTTTTTT
CASSFGRGELFF
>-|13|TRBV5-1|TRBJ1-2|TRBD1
TGCGCCAGCAGCCCGGAGACAGGGCCCGGCTACACCTTC
CASSPETGPGYTF
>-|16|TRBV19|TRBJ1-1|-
TGTGCCAGTAGTATTTCCAAGGGCTTCTCCTACAATGAAGCTTTCTTT
CASSISKGFSYNEAFF
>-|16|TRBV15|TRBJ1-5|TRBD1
TGTGCCACCAGCAGAGGGACGACAGGGGAGCGTCAGCCCCAGCATTTT
CATSRGTTGERQPQHF
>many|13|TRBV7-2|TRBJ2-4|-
TGTGCCAGCAGCCCGGGGACGGGAAACATTCAGTACTTC
CASSPGTGNIQYF
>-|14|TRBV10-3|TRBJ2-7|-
TGTGCCATCAGTGGACGGCAGGGCCCCTACGAGCGGTACTTC
CAISGRQGPYERYF
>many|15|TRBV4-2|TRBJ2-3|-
TGTGCCAGCAGCCCAAAGCGGACCGACACAGATACGCAGTATTTT
CASSPKRTDTDTQYF
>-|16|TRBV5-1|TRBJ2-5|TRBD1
TGCGCCAGCAGCTTGGAGGGGACAGGGGGTTCCGAGACCCAGTACTTC
CASSLEGTGGSETQYF
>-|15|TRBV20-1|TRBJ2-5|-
TGCAGTGCTAGAGCCAGGGGGGGGTTCAATCAGCCCCAGTACTTC
CSARARGGFNQPQYF
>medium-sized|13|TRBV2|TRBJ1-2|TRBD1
TGTGCCAGCACCTTCGACAGGGCGGGTGGCTACACCTTC
CASTFDRAGGYTF
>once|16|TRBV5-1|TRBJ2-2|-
TGCGCCAGCAGCTTTCGGGCGGCTCAGGGCACCGGGGAGCCATTTTTT
CASSFRAAQGTGEPFF